This T cell receptor beta chain appears in the sequencing data of a study of T cells in Graves' hyperthyroidism and ophthalmopathy. Findings and caveats of the study: In the blood, most expanded thyroid clonotypes above 0.001 appeared as well.

This clonotype was seen repeatedly, ten times or more. Its cognate antigen is unknown. Using RNA transcripts as the source, TCR beta CDR3 regions were amplified. In the first-round RT-PCR of the TCR CDR3, the HTBI primer set was used. Using its own MiXCR run on the multiplex PCR reads, TCRdb lists one record per CDR3 protein. The repertoire holds some 420,000 distinct CDR3 sequences, with roughly 15% as singletons. V shed 2 bases and J shed 1 base, with 11 bases lying between them. Germline V gives CDR1 SGHTA, CDR2 FQGNSA. The CDR3 loop spans 15 amino acids. This TCR came from a woman aged 18 to 35 with Graves' hyperthyroidism. This chain uses TRBV7-2 with TRBJ1-1; D is ambiguous. The sequencing sample was made of blood. The CDR3, as DNA: TGTGCCAGCAGCTTATCCCTGACGGAGAACACTGAAGCTTTCTTT. It translates to CASSLSLTENTEAFF.